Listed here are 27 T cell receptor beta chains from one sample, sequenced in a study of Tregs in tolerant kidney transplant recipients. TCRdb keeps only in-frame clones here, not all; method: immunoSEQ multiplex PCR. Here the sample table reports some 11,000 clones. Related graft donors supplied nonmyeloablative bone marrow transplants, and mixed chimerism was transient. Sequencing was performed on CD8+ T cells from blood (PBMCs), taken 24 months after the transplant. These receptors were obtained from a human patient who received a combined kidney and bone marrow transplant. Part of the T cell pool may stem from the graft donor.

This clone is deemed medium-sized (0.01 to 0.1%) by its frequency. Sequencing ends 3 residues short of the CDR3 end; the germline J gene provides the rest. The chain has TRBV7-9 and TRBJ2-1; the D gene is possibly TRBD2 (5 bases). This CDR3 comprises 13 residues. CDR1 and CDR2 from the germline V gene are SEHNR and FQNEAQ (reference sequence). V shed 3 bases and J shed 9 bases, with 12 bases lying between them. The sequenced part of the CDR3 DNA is TGTGCCAGCAGCTTGGTACTAGTCATTGAG. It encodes CASSLVLVIE. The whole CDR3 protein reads CASSLVLVIEQFF.

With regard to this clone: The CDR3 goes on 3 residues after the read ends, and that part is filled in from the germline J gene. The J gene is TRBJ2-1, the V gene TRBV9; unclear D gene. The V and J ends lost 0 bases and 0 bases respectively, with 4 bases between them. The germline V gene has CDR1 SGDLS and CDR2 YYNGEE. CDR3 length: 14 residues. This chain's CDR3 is CASSVDISYNEQFF. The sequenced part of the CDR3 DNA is TGTGCCAGCAGCGTAGACATCTCCTACAATGAG.

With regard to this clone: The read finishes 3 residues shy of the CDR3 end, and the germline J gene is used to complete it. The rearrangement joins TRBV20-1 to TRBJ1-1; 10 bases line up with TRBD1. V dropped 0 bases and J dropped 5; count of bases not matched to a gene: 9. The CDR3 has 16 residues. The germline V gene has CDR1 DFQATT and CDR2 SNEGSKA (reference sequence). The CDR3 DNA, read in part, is TGCAGTGCTAGAGATTTGGGGACAGGGGTTGGGACTGAA. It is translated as CSARDLGTGVGTE. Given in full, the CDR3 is CSARDLGTGVGTEAFF.

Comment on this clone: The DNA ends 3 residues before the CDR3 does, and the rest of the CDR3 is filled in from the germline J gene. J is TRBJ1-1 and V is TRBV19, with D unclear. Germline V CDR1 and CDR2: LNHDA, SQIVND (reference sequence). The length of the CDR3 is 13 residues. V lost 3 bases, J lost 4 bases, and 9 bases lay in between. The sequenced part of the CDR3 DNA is TGTGCCAGTAGTATTCAGGTTGGCACTGAA. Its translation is CASSIQVGTE. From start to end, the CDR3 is CASSIQVGTEAFF.

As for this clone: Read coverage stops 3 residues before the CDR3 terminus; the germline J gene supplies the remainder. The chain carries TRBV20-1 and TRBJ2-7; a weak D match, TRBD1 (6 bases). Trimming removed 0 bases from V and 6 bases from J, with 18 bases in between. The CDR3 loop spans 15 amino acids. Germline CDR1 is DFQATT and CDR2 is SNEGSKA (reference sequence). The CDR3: CSARDWVQGTCEQYF. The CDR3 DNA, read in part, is TGCAGTGCTAGAGATTGGGTGCAGGGGACCTGCGAG.

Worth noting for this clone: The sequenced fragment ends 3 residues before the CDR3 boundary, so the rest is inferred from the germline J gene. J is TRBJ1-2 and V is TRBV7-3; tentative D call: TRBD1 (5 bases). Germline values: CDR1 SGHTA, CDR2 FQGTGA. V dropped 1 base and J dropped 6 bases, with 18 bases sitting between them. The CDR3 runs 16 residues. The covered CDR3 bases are TGTGCCAGCAGCTTAATTGGGGGGAAGTCGGATCATGGC. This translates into CASSLIGGKSDHG. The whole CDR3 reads CASSLIGGKSDHGYTF.

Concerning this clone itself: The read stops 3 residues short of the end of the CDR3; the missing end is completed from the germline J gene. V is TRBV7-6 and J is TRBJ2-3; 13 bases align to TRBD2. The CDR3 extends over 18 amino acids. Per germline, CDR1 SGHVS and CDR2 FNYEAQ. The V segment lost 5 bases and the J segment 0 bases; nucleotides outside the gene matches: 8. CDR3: CASSPGTSGTFSTDTQYF. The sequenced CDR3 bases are TGTGCCAGCAGCCCCGGGACTAGCGGGACTTTCAGCACAGATACG.

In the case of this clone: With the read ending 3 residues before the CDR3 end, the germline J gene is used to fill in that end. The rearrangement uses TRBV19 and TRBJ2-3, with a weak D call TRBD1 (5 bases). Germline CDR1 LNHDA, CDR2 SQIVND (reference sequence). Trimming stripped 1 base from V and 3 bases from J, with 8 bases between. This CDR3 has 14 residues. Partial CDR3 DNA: TGTGCCAGTAGTATAGTAGGGGCGACAGATACG. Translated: CASSIVGATDT. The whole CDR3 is CASSIVGATDTQYF.

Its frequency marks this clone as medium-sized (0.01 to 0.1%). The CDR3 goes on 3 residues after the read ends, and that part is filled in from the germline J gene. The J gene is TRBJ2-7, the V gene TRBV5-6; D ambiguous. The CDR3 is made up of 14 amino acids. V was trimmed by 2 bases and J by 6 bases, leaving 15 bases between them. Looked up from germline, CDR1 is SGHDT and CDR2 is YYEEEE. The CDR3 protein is CASSFPPATTEQYF. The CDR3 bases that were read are TGTGCCAGCAGCTTCCCTCCGGCAACTACCGAG. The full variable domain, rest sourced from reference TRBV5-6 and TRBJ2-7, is DAGVTQSPTHLIKTRGQQVTLRCSPKSGHDTVSWYQQALGQGPQFIFQYYEEEERQRGNFPDRFSGHQFPNYSSELNVNALLLGDSALYLCASSFPPATTEQYFGPGTRLTVT.

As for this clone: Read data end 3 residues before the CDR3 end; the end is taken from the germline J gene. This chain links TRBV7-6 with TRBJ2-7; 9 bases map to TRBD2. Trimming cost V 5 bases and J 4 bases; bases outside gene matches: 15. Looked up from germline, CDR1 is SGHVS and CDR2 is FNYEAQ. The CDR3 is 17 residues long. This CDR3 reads CASSRSSRASGMYEQYF. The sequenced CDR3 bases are TGTGCCAGCAGCAGATCGTCGCGGGCTAGCGGGATGTACGAG.

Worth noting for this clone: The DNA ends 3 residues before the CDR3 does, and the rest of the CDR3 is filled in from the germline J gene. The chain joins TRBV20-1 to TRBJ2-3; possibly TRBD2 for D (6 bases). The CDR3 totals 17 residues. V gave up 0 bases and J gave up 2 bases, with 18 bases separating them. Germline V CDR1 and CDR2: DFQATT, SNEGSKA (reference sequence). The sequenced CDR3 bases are TGCAGTGCTAGAGATACGCGGGATGCCTTTATCACAGATACG. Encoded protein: CSARDTRDAFITDT. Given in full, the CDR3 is CSARDTRDAFITDTQYF.

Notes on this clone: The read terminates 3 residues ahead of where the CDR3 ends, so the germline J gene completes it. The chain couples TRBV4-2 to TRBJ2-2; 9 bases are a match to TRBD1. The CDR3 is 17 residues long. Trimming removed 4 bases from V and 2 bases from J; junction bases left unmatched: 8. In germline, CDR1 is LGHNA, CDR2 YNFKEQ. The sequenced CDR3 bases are TGTGCCAGCAGCCGTCGAAAGGGACAGGGAAACACCGGGGAG. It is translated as CASSRRKGQGNTGE. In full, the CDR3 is CASSRRKGQGNTGELFF.

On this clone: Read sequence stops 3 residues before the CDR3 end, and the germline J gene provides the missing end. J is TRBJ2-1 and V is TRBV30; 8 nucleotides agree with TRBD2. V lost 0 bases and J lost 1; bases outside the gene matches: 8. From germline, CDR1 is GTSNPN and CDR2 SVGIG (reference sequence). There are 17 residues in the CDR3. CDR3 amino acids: CAWSVGLAGLSYNEQFF. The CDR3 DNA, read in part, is TGTGCCTGGAGTGTAGGGCTAGCGGGTCTTTCCTACAATGAG.

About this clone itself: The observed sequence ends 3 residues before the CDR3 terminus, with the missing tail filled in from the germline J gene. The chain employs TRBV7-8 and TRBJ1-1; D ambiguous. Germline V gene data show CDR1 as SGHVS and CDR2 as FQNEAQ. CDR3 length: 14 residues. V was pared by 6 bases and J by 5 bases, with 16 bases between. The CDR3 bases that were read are TGTGCCAGCAGTTCAGGCAGAGGTAGGACTGAA. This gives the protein CASSSGRGRTE. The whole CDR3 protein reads CASSSGRGRTEAFF. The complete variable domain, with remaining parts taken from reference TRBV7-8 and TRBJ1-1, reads GAGVSQSPRYKVAKRGQDVALRCDPISGHVSLFWYQQALGQGPEFLTYFQNEAQLDKSGLPSDRFFAERPEGSVSTLKIQRTQQEDSAVYLCASSSGRGRTEAFFGQGTRLTVV.

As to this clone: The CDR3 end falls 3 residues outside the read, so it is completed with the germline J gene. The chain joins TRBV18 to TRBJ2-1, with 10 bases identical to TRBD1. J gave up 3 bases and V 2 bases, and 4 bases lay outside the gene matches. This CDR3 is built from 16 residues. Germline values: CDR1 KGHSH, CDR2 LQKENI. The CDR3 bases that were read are TGTGCCAGCTCACCAGCGGGGACAGGGGACTACAATGAG. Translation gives CASSPAGTGDYNE. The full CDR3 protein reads CASSPAGTGDYNEQFF.

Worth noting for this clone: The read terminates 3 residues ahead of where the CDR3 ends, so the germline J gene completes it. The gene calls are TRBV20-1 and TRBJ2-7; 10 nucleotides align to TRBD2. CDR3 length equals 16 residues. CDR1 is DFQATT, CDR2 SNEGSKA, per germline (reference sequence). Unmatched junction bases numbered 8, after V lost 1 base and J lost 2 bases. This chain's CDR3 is CSARVPGLAFPYEQYF. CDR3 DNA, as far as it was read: TGCAGTGCTAGAGTCCCGGGACTAGCGTTTCCCTACGAG.

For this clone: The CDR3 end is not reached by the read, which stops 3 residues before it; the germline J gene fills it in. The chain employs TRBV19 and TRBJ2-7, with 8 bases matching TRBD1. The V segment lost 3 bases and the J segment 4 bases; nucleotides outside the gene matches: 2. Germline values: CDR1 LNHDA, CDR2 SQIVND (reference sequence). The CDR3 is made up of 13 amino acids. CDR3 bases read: TGTGCCAGTAGTATCAACAGGGGGTACGAG. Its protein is CASSINRGYE. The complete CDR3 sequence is CASSINRGYEQYF.

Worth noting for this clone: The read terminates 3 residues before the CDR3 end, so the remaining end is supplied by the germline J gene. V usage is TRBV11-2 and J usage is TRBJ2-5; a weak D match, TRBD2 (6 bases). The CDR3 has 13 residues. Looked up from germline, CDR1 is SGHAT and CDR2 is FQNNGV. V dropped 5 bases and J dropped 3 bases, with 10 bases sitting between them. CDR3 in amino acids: CASSGVAEETQYF. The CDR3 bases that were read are TGTGCCAGCAGCGGGGTAGCGGAAGAGACC.

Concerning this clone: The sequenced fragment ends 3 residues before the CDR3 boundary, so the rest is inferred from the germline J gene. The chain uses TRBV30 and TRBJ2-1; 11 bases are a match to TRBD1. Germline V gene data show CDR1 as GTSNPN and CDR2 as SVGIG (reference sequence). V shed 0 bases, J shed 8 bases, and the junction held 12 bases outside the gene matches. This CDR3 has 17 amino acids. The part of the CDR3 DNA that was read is TGTGCCTGGAGTGTACAGGTGGGGGACAGGGGGGGCGATGAG. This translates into CAWSVQVGDRGGDE. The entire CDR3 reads CAWSVQVGDRGGDEQFF.

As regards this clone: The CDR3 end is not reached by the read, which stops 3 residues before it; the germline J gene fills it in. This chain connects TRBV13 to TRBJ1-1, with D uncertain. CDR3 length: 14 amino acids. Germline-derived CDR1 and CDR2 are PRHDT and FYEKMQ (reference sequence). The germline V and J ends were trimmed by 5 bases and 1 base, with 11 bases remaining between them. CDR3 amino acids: CASSPQAQNTEAFF. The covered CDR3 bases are TGTGCCAGCAGCCCGCAGGCGCAGAACACTGAA.

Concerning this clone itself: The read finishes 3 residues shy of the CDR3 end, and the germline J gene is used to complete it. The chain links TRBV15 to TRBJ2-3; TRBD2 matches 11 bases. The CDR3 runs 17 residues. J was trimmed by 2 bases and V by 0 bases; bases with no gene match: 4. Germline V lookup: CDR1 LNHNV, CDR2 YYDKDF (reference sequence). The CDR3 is CATSRDGLAGSTDTQYF. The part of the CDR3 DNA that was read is TGTGCCACCAGCAGAGATGGACTAGCGGGCTCCACAGATACG.

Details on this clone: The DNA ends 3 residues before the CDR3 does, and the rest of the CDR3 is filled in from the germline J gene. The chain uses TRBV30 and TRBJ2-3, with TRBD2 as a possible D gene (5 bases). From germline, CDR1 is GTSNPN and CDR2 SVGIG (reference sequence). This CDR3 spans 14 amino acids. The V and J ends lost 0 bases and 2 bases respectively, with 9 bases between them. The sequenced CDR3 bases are TGTGCCTGGAGTGTATCGGGGTTCACAGATACG. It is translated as CAWSVSGFTDT. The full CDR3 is CAWSVSGFTDTQYF.

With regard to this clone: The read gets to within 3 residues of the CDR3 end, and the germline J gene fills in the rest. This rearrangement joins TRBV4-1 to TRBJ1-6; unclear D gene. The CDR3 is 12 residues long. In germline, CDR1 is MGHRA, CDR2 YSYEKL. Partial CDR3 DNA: TGCGCCAGCAGCCAAGGGGCCCTTACC. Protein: CASSQGALT. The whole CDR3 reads CASSQGALTLHF.

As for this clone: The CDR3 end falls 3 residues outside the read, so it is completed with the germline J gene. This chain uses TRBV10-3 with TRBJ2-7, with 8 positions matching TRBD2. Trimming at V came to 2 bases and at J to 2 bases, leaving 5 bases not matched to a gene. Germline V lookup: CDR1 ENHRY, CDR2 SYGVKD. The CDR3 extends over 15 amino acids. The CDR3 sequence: CAISENRAGAYEQYF. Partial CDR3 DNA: TGTGCCATCAGTGAGAATCGAGCGGGAGCCTACGAG.

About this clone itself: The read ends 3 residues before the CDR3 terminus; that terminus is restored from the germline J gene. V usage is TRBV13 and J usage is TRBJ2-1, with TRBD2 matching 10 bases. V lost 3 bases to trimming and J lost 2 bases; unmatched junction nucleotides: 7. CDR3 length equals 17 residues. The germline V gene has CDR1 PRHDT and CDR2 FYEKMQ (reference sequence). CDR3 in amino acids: CASSFLRSGGAYNEQFF. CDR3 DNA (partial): TGTGCCAGCAGCTTTCTGAGGAGCGGGGGGGCCTACAATGAG.

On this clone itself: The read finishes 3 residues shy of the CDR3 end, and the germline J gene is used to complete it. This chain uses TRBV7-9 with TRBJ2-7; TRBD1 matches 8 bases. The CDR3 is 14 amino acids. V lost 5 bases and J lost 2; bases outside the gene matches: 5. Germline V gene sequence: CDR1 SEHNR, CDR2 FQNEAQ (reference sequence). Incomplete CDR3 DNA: TGTGCCAGCAGCCCCGGGACAGGTCCCTACGAG. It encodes CASSPGTGPYE. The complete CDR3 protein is CASSPGTGPYEQYF.

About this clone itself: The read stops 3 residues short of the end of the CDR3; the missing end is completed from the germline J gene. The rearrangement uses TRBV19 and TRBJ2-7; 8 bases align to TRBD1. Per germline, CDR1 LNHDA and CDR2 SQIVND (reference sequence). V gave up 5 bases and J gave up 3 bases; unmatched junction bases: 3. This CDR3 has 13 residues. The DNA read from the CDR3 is TGTGCCAGTAGTCACGGACAGGGCTACGAG. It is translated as CASSHGQGYE. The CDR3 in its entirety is CASSHGQGYEQYF.